This entry is about one T cell receptor (beta chain). The V and J ends lost 0 bases and 4 bases respectively, with 7 bases between them. The CDR3 totals 14 residues. Germline CDR1 LNHNV, CDR2 YYDKDF (reference sequence). Authors' analysis steps: Estimation of nucleated cell counts was performed using reference gene primer amplification. Data came from immunoSEQ multiplex PCR; TCRdb stores just in-frame clones and leaves some out. From that table come the V and J calls and clone size; the DNA was used to work out D and trimming. The sample has about 68,000 clones, about 82% seen once. The data belong to a study of blood T cell repertoires in COVID-19. Study summary: Both acute and convalescent COVID-19 samples were obtained from the United States, Italy and Spain. Sources were T cells, B-cell-depleted T cells, or PBMCs; the material itself was cDNA or gDNA.

Sequencing used peripheral blood. The chain joins TRBV15 to TRBJ1-5; D call uncertain. This receptor was taken from a middle-aged man with acute or convalescent COVID-19. CDR3 in DNA: TGTGCCACCAGCAGAGATCAGGTGAATCAGCCCCAGCATTTT. Protein product: CATSRDQVNQPQHF.